This T cell receptor beta chain stems from a study of cytomegalovirus exposure and HLA in healthy donors. Broader study findings: According to a subsequent analysis, TCR clusters from the first cohort were inclined to appear together in the roughly 130 validation repertoires. Diagnosis of cytomegalovirus status made by the classifier reportedly showed high specificity and sensitivity. Listed as cytomegalovirus-associated were approximately 160 TCR beta chains.

The CDR3 extends over 14 amino acids. From germline, CDR1 is SGHNT and CDR2 YYREEE (reference sequence). Trimming left V 4 bases short and J 4 bases short, with 12 bases between. As regards this clone: Antigen: not known.

The table came from immunoSEQ multiplex PCR; TCRdb's copy has only in-frame clones and leaves some out. The table lists some 150,000 clones, about 89% of them singletons. This receptor was identified in a woman under 30 in good health and CMV-seropositive. The sequenced sample was PBMCs. The chain recombines TRBV5-4 with TRBJ2-1; tentative D call: TRBD1 (5 bases). DNA of the CDR3: TGTGCCAGCAGCGCAAAGACAGAATACAATGAGCAGTTCTTC. Amino acid sequence: CASSAKTEYNEQFF.